The entry below gives a single TCR beta chain sequence along with its context. Data came from immunoSEQ multiplex PCR; TCRdb stores just in-frame clones and leaves some out. Counted here are 25,000 to 35,000 clones, more than 85% occurring once; the ten biggest clones make up 15%. These data belong to a study of OX40 agonist ivuxolimab in advanced cancers. The overall study: Ivuxolimab, an antibody that agonizes OX40 (CD134), was administered to the patients. Dose-escalation patients were diagnosed with hepatocellular carcinoma, melanoma, renal cell cancer or head and neck cancer.

The V end lost 1 base, the J end lost 9 bases, and 11 bases lay between the germline ends. CDR3 size: 13 residues. Germline V gene data show CDR1 as SGHKS and CDR2 as YYEKEE (reference sequence). The TCR sequence derives from an adult with an advanced solid tumor such as melanoma, head and neck, liver or kidney cancer. This chain uses TRBV5-5 with TRBJ1-5; D remains unclear. Sequences were derived from CD4+ or CD8+ T cells sorted from blood, sampled in a trial of the OX40 agonist ivuxolimab. The CDR3 bases are TGTGCCAGCAGCTTGATGGCCTCCGGGCCCCAGCATTTT. Encoded protein: CASSLMASGPQHF.